This entry lists 29 T cell receptor beta chains sequenced from one sample in a study of blood T cell repertoires in COVID-19 (dated by TCRdb to the early 2020s). The library was produced with the immunoSEQ multiplex PCR assay. The table comes from immuneACCESS by way of TCRdb, which keeps in-frame sequences with V and J called. Part of the clones is missing from these tables; in studies checked, under half for an unresolved V gene and the rest for unknown reasons. This sample comprises fewer than 150,000 clones, about 89% of them detected only once. The ten largest clones add up to around 3.4% of the sample. The sample was peripheral blood. Receptor source: a woman aged 55-69 years with acute or convalescent COVID-19.

This clone showed up just once. The chain is built from TRBV10-2 and TRBJ2-1, with TRBD2 as a possible D gene (5 bases). V gave up 7 bases and J gave up 0 bases, with 10 bases separating them. CDR1 is WSHSY, CDR2 SAAADI, per germline. CDR3 length: 14 amino acids. CDR3 sequence reads: CASNGGRSYNEQFF. CDR3 nucleotide sequence: TGCGCCAGCAACGGAGGACGCTCCTACAATGAGCAGTTCTTC.

The count of this clone is one. The junction shows a germline mismatch at one end, possibly a read error. This chain uses TRBV30 with TRBJ1-2; D might be TRBD1 (5 bases). Germline V gene data show CDR1 as GTSNPN and CDR2 as SVGIG (reference sequence). This CDR3 has 11 amino acids. Here the CDR3 DNA reads TGTACCTGTCCGGGACTTTATGGCTACACCTTC. This translates into CTCPGLYGYTF.

This chain joins TRBV9 and TRBJ2-5; 10 nucleotides match TRBD2. CDR3 length equals 15 residues. V gave up 3 bases and J gave up 2 bases; unmatched junction bases: 4. The V gene's germline CDR1 is SGDLS and CDR2 YYNGEE. This CDR3 reads CASSGLAGLQETQYF. The CDR3 nucleotides read TGTGCCAGCAGCGGACTAGCGGGTTTGCAAGAGACCCAGTACTTC.

The chain employs TRBV28 and TRBJ1-4; no reliable D call. The CDR3 is 17 amino acids. CDR1 is MDHEN and CDR2 is SYDVKM in the germline V gene. V lost 3 bases to trimming and J lost 8 bases, with 22 bases between them. The CDR3 bases are TGTGCCAGCAGTTTCTGGGGTAAAGTTGAGGGAGGGGAAAAACTGTTTTTT. Its protein is CASSFWGKVEGGEKLFF.

The chain is built from TRBV5-1 and TRBJ2-2, with 9 bases identical to TRBD2. J gave up 5 bases and V 1 base, and 6 bases lay outside the gene matches. CDR3 length: 16 residues. The germline CDR1 and CDR2 sequences are SGHRS and YFSETQ. In nucleotides, the CDR3 is TGCGCCAGCAGCTTGCCCCCAGCGGGAGGTACCGGGGAGCTGTTTTTT. This encodes CASSLPPAGGTGELFF. The whole variable domain, remainder taken from reference TRBV5-1 and TRBJ2-2, is KAGVTQTPRYLIKTRGQQVTLSCSPISGHRSVSWYQQTPGQGLQFLFEYFSETQRNKGNFPGRFSGRQFSNSRSEMNVSTLELGDSALYLCASSLPPAGGTGELFFGEGSRLTVL.

The V and J genes are TRBV24-1 and TRBJ2-1, with TRBD2 identical over 8 bases. The length of the CDR3 is 16 residues. Germline V CDR1 and CDR2: KGHDR, SFDVKD. J gave up 3 bases and V 3 bases, and 6 bases lay outside the gene matches. The CDR3 region has the DNA TGTGCCACCAGTGATGGGGTAGCGGGACTCTACAATGAGCAGTTCTTC. Translated: CATSDGVAGLYNEQFF.

This clone was counted once. This chain links TRBV19 with TRBJ2-1, with 9 bases fitting TRBD2. Germline V lookup: CDR1 LNHDA, CDR2 SQIVND (reference sequence). CDR3 size: 14 residues. Unmatched junction bases numbered 3, after V lost 2 bases and J lost 7 bases. The CDR3 loop reads CASSILAGNNEQFF. The CDR3, as DNA: TGTGCCAGTAGTATACTAGCGGGGAATAATGAGCAGTTCTTC.

This chain links TRBV9 with TRBJ2-5, with D possibly matching TRBD2 (5 bases). The CDR3 loop spans 13 amino acids. Germline CDR1 and CDR2: SGDLS and YYNGEE. V gave up 3 bases and J gave up 5 bases, with 11 bases separating them. The CDR3, as DNA: TGTGCCAGCAGCGCTTCGACGGGGGAGACCCAGTACTTC. Amino acids: CASSASTGETQYF.

The V and J genes are TRBV7-9 and TRBJ2-3, with D perhaps matching TRBD1 (6 bases). CDR1 and CDR2 from the germline V gene are SEHNR and FQNEAQ (reference sequence). V lost 7 bases, J lost 6 bases, and 20 bases lay in between. The CDR3 spans 15 residues. Here the CDR3 DNA reads TGTGCCAGCACCCTGGGCTACAGGGTCGGGGATACGCAGTATTTT. This sequence encodes CASTLGYRVGDTQYF.

The J gene is TRBJ2-2, the V gene TRBV24-1; D might be TRBD2 (6 bases). The germline V gene encodes CDR1 KGHDR and CDR2 SFDVKD. The CDR3 length is 15 residues. Trimming left V 4 bases short and J 6 bases short, with 14 bases between. CDR3 bases: TGTGCCACCAGTGAGGGCGGAGGGCTCCCCGGGGAGCTGTTTTTT. Encoded protein: CATSEGGGLPGELFF.

The chain employs TRBV23-1 and TRBJ2-7; TRBD2 matches 13 bases. TRBV23-1 is placed among ORFs of uncertain function. V lost 2 bases, J lost 7 bases, and 23 bases stayed unmatched. The CDR3 has 21 residues. CDR3 loop: CASSQRMGKGLAGARVREQYV. The CDR3 region has the DNA TGCGCCAGCAGTCAAAGAATGGGGAAAGGACTAGCGGGAGCCAGGGTGCGGGAGCAGTACGTC.

The rearrangement uses TRBV30 and TRBJ2-2, with 7 nucleotides matching TRBD2. CDR3 length: 13 amino acids. The V segment lost 1 base and the J segment 5 bases; nucleotides outside the gene matches: 1. CDR1 is GTSNPN and CDR2 is SVGIG in the germline V gene (reference sequence). The CDR3 bases are TGTGCCTGGAGTGGTAGCGGGACCGGGGAGCTGTTTTTT. Translated, it gives CAWSGSGTGELFF.

The chain links TRBV27 to TRBJ2-1, with 8 bases that match TRBD1. CDR3 length equals 17 residues. Germline CDR1 is MNHEY and CDR2 is SMNVEV (reference sequence). J lost 3 bases, V lost 7 bases, and 14 bases had no gene match. The CDR3 loop is CASTPVSSGQGYNEQFF. DNA of the CDR3: TGTGCCAGCACCCCTGTGTCGTCAGGACAGGGCTACAATGAGCAGTTCTTC.

V usage is TRBV6-6 and J usage is TRBJ1-5; D is perhaps TRBD1 (5 bases). The CDR3 consists of 13 residues. V dropped 4 bases and J dropped 3 bases, with 7 bases sitting between them. In germline, CDR1 is MNHNY, CDR2 SVGAGI (reference sequence). The CDR3 DNA sequence: TGTGCCAGCAGTTGGGGGGACAATCAGCCCCAGCATTTT. Its protein is CASSWGDNQPQHF.

This chain joins TRBV6-5 and TRBJ1-2, with TRBD1 as a possible D gene (5 bases). The CDR3 loop spans 12 amino acids. V lost 7 bases and J lost 8, with 14 bases in between. Germline V gene data show CDR1 as MNHEY and CDR2 as SVGAGI. CDR3 bases: TGTGCCAGCACCGAGGGGAGGGACGGCTACACCTTC. Residues: CASTEGRDGYTF.

The rearrangement links TRBV3-1 (or the pseudogene TRBV3-2) to TRBJ1-3; a possible D gene is TRBD1 (5 bases). Germline loops: CDR1 LGHDT, CDR2 YNNKEL (reference sequence). The CDR3 runs 18 residues. The ends were cut back, 5 bases at V and 2 bases at J, with 22 bases in the middle. DNA for the CDR3: TGTGCCAGCAGCTCCTTTCTTCCTACAGGCTCGGCTGGAAACACCATATATTTT. Translation gives CASSSFLPTGSAGNTIYF.

The rearrangement joins TRBV24-1 to TRBJ1-2, with TRBD1 as a possible D gene (5 bases). Germline-derived CDR1 and CDR2 are KGHDR and SFDVKD. V lost 1 base and J lost 4, with 15 bases in between. The CDR3 is 16 amino acids. The CDR3 sequence: CATSDFGSGPGYGYTF. DNA for the CDR3: TGTGCCACCAGTGATTTCGGGTCAGGGCCGGGCTATGGCTACACCTTC.

J is TRBJ2-1 and V is TRBV19; D unclear. Germline V gene data show CDR1 as LNHDA and CDR2 as SQIVND (reference sequence). V was trimmed by 0 bases and J by 3 bases, leaving 12 bases between them. CDR3 size: 16 residues. The CDR3 spells CASSIDMSSYYNEQFF. CDR3 in DNA: TGTGCCAGTAGTATAGATATGTCTTCTTACTACAATGAGCAGTTCTTC.

A single count supports this clone. The chain carries TRBV19 and TRBJ2-2; maybe TRBD1 (6 bases). V was cut by 3 bases and J by 1 base, with 6 bases left in between. There are 14 residues in the CDR3. Per germline, CDR1 LNHDA and CDR2 SQIVND (reference sequence). The CDR3 nucleotides are TGTGCCAGTAGTATGGGACAGAACACCGGGGAGCTGTTTTTT. This translates into CASSMGQNTGELFF.

J is TRBJ1-5 and V is TRBV2, with TRBD1 matching over 9 bases. The germline CDR1 and CDR2 sequences are SNHLY and FYNNEI. This CDR3 is 17 amino acids long. V lost 4 bases and J lost 0; bases outside the gene matches: 7. The CDR3 DNA reads as TGTGCCAGCAGTGGCGGGACAGGGACGATTAGCAATCAGCCCCAGCATTTT. It encodes CASSGGTGTISNQPQHF.

This rearrangement joins TRBV28 to TRBJ2-1; D might be TRBD2 (6 bases). There are 16 residues in the CDR3. Looked up from germline, CDR1 is MDHEN and CDR2 is SYDVKM. V shed 5 bases and J shed 0 bases, with 14 bases lying between them. The CDR3 sequence: CASSTAGSSSYNEQFF. CDR3 DNA: TGTGCCAGCAGTACCGCGGGGTCTAGCTCCTACAATGAGCAGTTCTTC.

This chain joins TRBV24-1 and TRBJ2-2; a possible D gene is TRBD2 (6 bases). Trimming left V 7 bases short and J 8 bases short, with 16 bases between. CDR3 length: 14 residues. CDR1 and CDR2 (germline): KGHDR, SFDVKD. The DNA for the CDR3 is TGTGCCACCAGGGGGACTCGGGGGAGAGGGGAGCTGTTTTTT. It codes for CATRGTRGRGELFF.

This clone was recorded a few times. The chain's CDR3 is CSVGPRLAVLQETQYF. For the CDR3, the DNA is TGCAGCGTTGGCCCCCGACTAGCGGTACTCCAAGAGACCCAGTACTTC. The chain couples TRBV29-1 to TRBJ2-5, with 9 bases fitting TRBD2. V shed 4 bases, J shed 1 base, and the junction held 10 bases outside the gene matches. The CDR3 is 16 residues long. Germline CDR1 reads SQVTM; CDR2 reads ANQGSEA.

The chain uses TRBV4-1 and TRBJ2-5; D is undetermined. Germline values: CDR1 MGHRA, CDR2 YSYEKL. This CDR3 contains 14 residues. The V end was cut by 4 bases, the J end by 0 bases, with 9 bases between. CDR3 sequence: CASSPSGDQETQYF. In DNA form, the CDR3 reads TGCGCCAGCAGCCCCTCAGGCGACCAAGAGACCCAGTACTTC.

The chain is built from TRBV5-4 and TRBJ1-2; a possible D gene is TRBD1 (6 bases). Deletions cut 4 bases from V and 4 bases from J, with 11 bases between. There are 13 residues in the CDR3. The germline V gene has CDR1 SGHNT and CDR2 YYREEE (reference sequence). CDR3 sequence (DNA): TGTGCCAGCAGCCAGGACAGCTTCTATGGCTACACCTTC. Protein: CASSQDSFYGYTF.

This chain links TRBV27 with TRBJ1-1, with 7 bases matching TRBD1. The V gene end was trimmed by 3 bases and the J gene end by 4 bases; junction bases not matched to a gene: 2. CDR3 length: 13 amino acids. Germline V gene sequence: CDR1 MNHEY, CDR2 SMNVEV (reference sequence). The CDR3 protein is CASSFNRGTEAFF. The DNA of the CDR3 is TGTGCCAGCAGTTTCAACAGGGGCACTGAAGCTTTCTTT.

The V call is TRBV3-1 (or the pseudogene TRBV3-2), the J call TRBJ2-2; 12 positions match TRBD2. Germline V gene lookup returns CDR1 LGHDT and CDR2 YNNKEL (reference sequence). The CDR3 spans 17 residues. The V gene end was trimmed by 4 bases and the J gene end by 5 bases; junction bases not matched to a gene: 8. In nucleotides, the CDR3 is TGTGCCAGCAGCCCCTCTAGCGGGAGGGGTAAGACCGGGGAGCTGTTTTTT. Amino acid sequence: CASSPSSGRGKTGELFF.

The rearrangement uses TRBV25-1 and TRBJ1-5, with a tentative D call TRBD1 (6 bases). CDR1 and CDR2 from the germline V gene are MGHDK and SYGVNS. This CDR3 is built from 14 residues. Trimming shortened V by 6 bases and J by 0 bases, and 9 bases separated the two germline ends. The CDR3 DNA follows: TGTGCCAGCAGCGACAGGTATAGCAATCAGCCCCAGCATTTT. This codes for CASSDRYSNQPQHF.

The genes are TRBV11-3 and TRBJ2-1, with D hard to call. V lost 1 base, J lost 8 bases, and 9 bases lay in between. Germline lookup yields CDR1 SGHNT and CDR2 YENEEA. The CDR3 runs 13 residues. The CDR3 DNA is TGTGCCAGCAGCTTAGGGCCCCAACATGAGCAGTTCTTC. It encodes CASSLGPQHEQFF.